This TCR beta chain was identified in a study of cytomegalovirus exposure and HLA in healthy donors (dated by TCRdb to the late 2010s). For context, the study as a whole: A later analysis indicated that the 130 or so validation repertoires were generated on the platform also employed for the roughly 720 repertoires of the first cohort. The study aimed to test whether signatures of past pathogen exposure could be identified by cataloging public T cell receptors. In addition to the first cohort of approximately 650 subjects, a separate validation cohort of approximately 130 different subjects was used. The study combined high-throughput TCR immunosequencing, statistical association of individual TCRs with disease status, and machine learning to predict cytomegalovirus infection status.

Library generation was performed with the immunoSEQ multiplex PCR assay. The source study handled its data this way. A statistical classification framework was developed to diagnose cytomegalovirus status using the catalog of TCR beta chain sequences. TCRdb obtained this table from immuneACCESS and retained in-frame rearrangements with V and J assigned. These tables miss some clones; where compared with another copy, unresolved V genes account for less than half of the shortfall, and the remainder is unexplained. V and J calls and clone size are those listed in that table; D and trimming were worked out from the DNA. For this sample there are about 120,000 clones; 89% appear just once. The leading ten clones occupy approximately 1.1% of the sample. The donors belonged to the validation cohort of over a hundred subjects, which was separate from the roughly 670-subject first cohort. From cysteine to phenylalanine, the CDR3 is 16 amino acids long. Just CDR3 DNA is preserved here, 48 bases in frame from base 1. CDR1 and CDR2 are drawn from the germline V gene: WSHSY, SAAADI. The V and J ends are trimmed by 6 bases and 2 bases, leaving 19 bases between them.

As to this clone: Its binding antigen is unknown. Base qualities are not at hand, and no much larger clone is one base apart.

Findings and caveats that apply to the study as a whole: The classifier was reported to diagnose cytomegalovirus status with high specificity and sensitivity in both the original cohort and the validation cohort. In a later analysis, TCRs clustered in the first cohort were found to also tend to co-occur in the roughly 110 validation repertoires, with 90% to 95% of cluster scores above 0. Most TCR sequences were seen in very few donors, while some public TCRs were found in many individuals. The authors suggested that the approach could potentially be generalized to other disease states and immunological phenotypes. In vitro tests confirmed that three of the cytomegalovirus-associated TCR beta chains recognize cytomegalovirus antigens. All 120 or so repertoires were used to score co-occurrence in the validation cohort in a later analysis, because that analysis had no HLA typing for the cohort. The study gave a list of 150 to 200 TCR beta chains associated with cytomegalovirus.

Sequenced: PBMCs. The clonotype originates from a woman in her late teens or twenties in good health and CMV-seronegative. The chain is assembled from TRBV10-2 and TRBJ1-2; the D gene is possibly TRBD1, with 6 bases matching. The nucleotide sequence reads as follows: TGCGCCAGCAGGATAGAGGTGGGGGGGCTAAACTATGGCTACACCTTC. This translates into CASRIEVGGLNYGYTF.